Presented here are 9 T cell receptor beta chains from one specimen sequenced in a study of beta chain features in type 1 diabetes. The study reverse transcribed the entire isolated RNA, so it sequenced expressed TCRB transcripts. Sequencing used immunoSEQ multiplex PCR; TCRdb keeps in-frame clones, though not all of them. The sample gives about 470,000 clones, about 32% of which show up once; around 0.065% is in the top ten. Sequencing was carried out using naive CD4+ T cells from blood. These receptor sequences come from a man aged 18 to 30 in good health.

The sample holds a few counts of this clone. This chain joins TRBV10-3 and TRBJ2-1; D gene uncertain. The CDR3 runs to 15 residues. V lost 2 bases and J lost 0, with 8 bases in between. Germline values: CDR1 ENHRY, CDR2 SYGVKD. The CDR3 sequence is CAISEVGISYNEQFF. DNA for the CDR3: TGTGCCATCAGTGAGGTGGGGATCTCCTACAATGAGCAGTTCTTC.

The chain employs TRBV25-1 and TRBJ2-5; unclear D gene. Trimming pared 4 bases from V and 7 bases from J, leaving 13 bases between. The germline V gene has CDR1 MGHDK and CDR2 SYGVNS. CDR3 length equals 13 residues. This chain's CDR3 is CASSAQSGATQYF. CDR3 nucleotide sequence: TGTGCCAGCAGTGCCCAGTCCGGAGCGACCCAGTACTTC. The full variable domain, its missing parts supplied by reference TRBV25-1 and TRBJ2-5, is EADIYQTPRYLVIGTGKKITLECSQTMGHDKMYWYQQDPGMELHLIHYSYGVNSTEKGDLSSESTVSRIRTEHFPLTLESARPSHTSQYLCASSAQSGATQYFGPGTRLLVL.

This chain joins TRBV11-2 and TRBJ2-2, with D uncertain. The germline V and J ends were trimmed by 3 bases and 1 base, with 9 bases remaining between them. The CDR3 sequence is 15 residues long. Germline CDR1 and CDR2: SGHAT and FQNNGV. In DNA form, the CDR3 reads TGTGCCAGCAGCTTCGATGACCGGAACACCGGGGAGCTGTTTTTT. Its protein product is CASSFDDRNTGELFF.

The chain has TRBV5-1 and TRBJ2-5; D may be TRBD2 (5 bases). CDR1 and CDR2 (germline): SGHRS, YFSETQ. Trimming shortened V by 5 bases and J by 3 bases, and 5 bases separated the two germline ends. This CDR3 comprises 11 residues. The DNA for the CDR3 is TGCGCCAGCAGGGGAGAAGAGACCCAGTACTTC. Protein: CASRGEETQYF.

V usage is TRBV7-2 and J usage is TRBJ2-5; 8 bases match TRBD2. The ends lost 6 bases at V and 5 bases at J; junction bases unmatched: 17. Per the germline V gene, CDR1 is SGHTA and CDR2 is FQGNSA. The CDR3 has 17 residues. In DNA form, the CDR3 reads TGTGCCAGCAGTTCAGCCCCCCAGCGGGAGCGGAAGGAGACCCAGTACTTC. Translated: CASSSAPQRERKETQYF.

This chain uses TRBV10-3 with TRBJ1-5; tentative D call: TRBD1 (6 bases). V shed 5 bases and J shed 0 bases, with 11 bases lying between them. The CDR3 covers 15 residues. CDR1 ENHRY and CDR2 SYGVKD come from the germline V gene. For the CDR3, the DNA is TGTGCCATCAGTAGTACAGGGAATAGCAATCAGCCCCAGCATTTT. It translates to CAISSTGNSNQPQHF.

The J gene is TRBJ2-1, the V gene TRBV9; possibly TRBD1 or TRBD2 for D (5 bases each). The germline V gene has CDR1 SGDLS and CDR2 YYNGEE. The V and J ends lost 3 bases and 9 bases respectively, with 19 bases between them. The CDR3 consists of 15 residues. The CDR3 loop is CASSAMESGTVEQFF. The CDR3, as DNA: TGTGCCAGCAGCGCAATGGAGTCGGGGACGGTTGAGCAGTTCTTC.

The rearrangement uses TRBV29-1 and TRBJ2-7, with TRBD1 matching 7 bases. The CDR3 is 14 amino acids. Germline assignment: CDR1 SQVTM and CDR2 ANQGSEA. Trimming cost V 6 bases and J 5 bases; bases outside gene matches: 13. For the CDR3, the DNA is TGCAGCGTGGCCAGACAGGGTCAGAGGAACGAGCAGTACTTC. It translates to CSVARQGQRNEQYF.

This clone has just a few counts. The chain employs TRBV29-1 and TRBJ1-1; 8 nucleotides match TRBD1. The V gene end was trimmed by 5 bases and the J gene end by 5 bases; junction bases not matched to a gene: 10. This CDR3 has 14 amino acids. Germline assignment: CDR1 SQVTM and CDR2 ANQGSEA. The CDR3 sequence: CSVRPGQGWTEAFF. The CDR3 DNA follows: TGCAGCGTTCGCCCCGGACAGGGCTGGACTGAAGCTTTCTTT. Full variable domain (outside the CDR3, taken from reference TRBV29-1 and TRBJ1-1): SAVISQKPSRDICQRGTSLTIQCQVDSQVTMMFWYRQQPGQSLTLIATANQGSEATYESGFVIDKFPISRPNLTFSTLTVSNMSPEDSSIYLCSVRPGQGWTEAFFGQGTRLTVV.